Shown below are 22 T cell receptor beta chains from a single sample sequenced in a study of blood T cell repertoires in COVID-19. Profiling relied on immunoSEQ multiplex PCR, and the TCRdb table lists in-frame clones only, not all of them. The profile shows under 300,000 clones, 90% of them singletons. The sample consisted of peripheral blood. The receptors were sampled from a woman aged 60-75 years with COVID-19, enrolled during active disease.

The rearrangement joins TRBV11-3 to TRBJ2-5; a possible D gene is TRBD1 (5 bases). The length of the CDR3 is 13 residues. From germline, CDR1 is SGHNT and CDR2 YENEEA. The V end was cut by 5 bases, the J end by 5 bases, with 12 bases between. The CDR3 is CASSLRAGETQYF. In nucleotides, the CDR3 is TGTGCCAGCAGCCTCAGGGCTGGGGAGACCCAGTACTTC.

The rearrangement joins TRBV3-1 (or the pseudogene TRBV3-2) to TRBJ1-1; D remains unclear. Germline V lookup: CDR1 LGHDT, CDR2 YNNKEL (reference sequence). The V gene lost 4 bases and the J gene lost 0 bases, with 6 bases spanning the gap. This CDR3 has 13 residues. CDR3 protein: CASSPLLNTEAFF. For the CDR3, the DNA is TGTGCCAGCAGCCCCCTTTTGAACACTGAAGCTTTCTTT.

The chain couples TRBV4-2 to TRBJ2-5, with TRBD2 identical over 14 bases. The CDR3 runs 18 residues. V gave up 1 base and J gave up 2 bases; unmatched junction bases: 6. Germline V gives CDR1 LGHNA, CDR2 YNFKEQ. CDR3 amino acids: CASSQASGTSGGQETQYF. The CDR3 DNA sequence: TGTGCCAGCAGCCAAGCCTCCGGGACTAGCGGGGGTCAAGAGACCCAGTACTTC.

DNA of the CDR3: TGTGCCAGCAGCTTGGATCGGAGAATGAATGAAAAACTGTTTTTT. This encodes CASSLDRRMNEKLFF. The rearrangement uses TRBV5-5 and TRBJ1-4; D call uncertain. Germline V lookup: CDR1 SGHKS, CDR2 YYEKEE (reference sequence). Trimming took off 0 bases at V and 5 bases at J, with 11 bases between the two ends. This CDR3 is built from 15 residues. The complete variable domain, with remaining parts taken from reference TRBV5-5 and TRBJ1-4, reads DAGVTQSPTHLIKTRGQQVTLRCSPISGHKSVSWYQQVLGQGPQFIFQYYEKEERGRGNFPDRFSARQFPNYSSELNVNALLLGDSALYLCASSLDRRMNEKLFFGSGTQLSVL.

CDR3 bases: TGTGCCAGCAGCCCGACTAGCGGGGCCACAGATACGCAGTATTTT. Translating it yields CASSPTSGATDTQYF. The gene calls are TRBV3-1 (or the pseudogene TRBV3-2) and TRBJ2-3, with 11 bases fitting TRBD2. Germline V gene data show CDR1 as LGHDT and CDR2 as YNNKEL (reference sequence). V shed 4 bases and J 2 bases; nucleotides not matched to a gene: 2. This CDR3 is 15 amino acids long.

The chain couples TRBV5-1 to TRBJ2-1, with D unclear. Deletions cut 2 bases from V and 8 bases from J, with 14 bases between. The CDR3 sequence is 14 residues long. Germline loops: CDR1 SGHRS, CDR2 YFSETQ. CDR3 DNA: TGCGCCAGCAGCTTAAGGTTCAGCCTAGATGAGCAGTTCTTC. Translating it yields CASSLRFSLDEQFF.

The CDR3 DNA reads as TGTGCCAGCTCACCAGTCAGGGGACTAGTCACCGGGGAGCTGTTTTTT. As protein: CASSPVRGLVTGELFF. This rearrangement joins TRBV18 to TRBJ2-2; 8 bases fit TRBD2. The CDR3 is 16 residues long. V gave up 2 bases and J gave up 4 bases; unmatched junction bases: 6. From germline, CDR1 is KGHSH and CDR2 LQKENI.

V is TRBV2 and J is TRBJ1-2, with D hard to call. Germline assignment: CDR1 SNHLY and CDR2 FYNNEI. This CDR3 has 13 residues. Trimming pared 3 bases from V and 6 bases from J, leaving 11 bases between. The CDR3 sequence is CASSDRSPHGYTF. CDR3 coding DNA: TGTGCCAGCAGTGATCGGTCCCCCCATGGCTACACCTTC. Variable domain in full (rest from reference TRBV2 and TRBJ1-2): EPEVTQTPSHQVTQMGQEVILRCVPISNHLYFYWYRQILGQKVEFLVSFYNNEISEKSEIFDDQFSVERPDGSNFTLKIRSTKLEDSAMYFCASSDRSPHGYTFGSGTRLTVV.

CDR3 sequence reads: CASSLMGGPRTGELFF. The DNA for the CDR3 is TGTGCCAGCAGCTTAATGGGGGGTCCAAGGACCGGGGAGCTGTTTTTT. This chain connects TRBV11-2 to TRBJ2-2, with D tentatively TRBD2 (6 bases). CDR3 length: 16 residues. CDR1 is SGHAT and CDR2 is FQNNGV in the germline V gene. The germline V and J ends were trimmed by 2 bases and 5 bases, with 15 bases remaining between them.

This clone has only one observation. V gene TRBV6-2 or TRBV6-3 combines with J gene TRBJ1-6, with TRBD1 as a possible D gene (5 bases). The CDR3 is made up of 14 amino acids. Trimming cost V 6 bases and J 7 bases, with 13 bases left between them. Germline values: CDR1 MNHEY, CDR2 SVGEGT. Written as DNA, the CDR3 is TGTGCCAGCAGCAACAGGATAGAGAATTCACCCCTCCACTTT. Amino acids: CASSNRIENSPLHF.

This chain joins TRBV5-1 and TRBJ2-2; D is ambiguous. V lost 4 bases and J 5 bases, leaving 6 bases between the germline ends. The CDR3 loop spans 12 amino acids. Germline V lookup: CDR1 SGHRS, CDR2 YFSETQ. The CDR3, as DNA: TGCGCCAGCAGCATAGATACCGGGGAGCTGTTTTTT. It specifies CASSIDTGELFF.

The chain employs TRBV7-9 and TRBJ1-2; maybe TRBD1 (6 bases). Trimming pared 5 bases from V and 2 bases from J, leaving 9 bases between. The CDR3 loop spans 13 amino acids. Germline assignment: CDR1 SEHNR and CDR2 FQNEAQ (reference sequence). The CDR3 sequence is CASSHGQNYGYTF. CDR3 nucleotides: TGTGCCAGCAGCCACGGACAGAACTATGGCTACACCTTC.

The gene calls are TRBV7-3 and TRBJ2-3; 7 bases are shared with TRBD1. J gave up 1 base and V 6 bases, and 4 bases lay outside the gene matches. This CDR3 region has 14 residues. Germline CDR1 is SGHTA and CDR2 is FQGTGA. The CDR3 region has the DNA TGTGCCAGCAGAGGGACAGTGGGCACAGATACGCAGTATTTT. This codes for CASRGTVGTDTQYF.

The rearrangement links TRBV6-2 or TRBV6-3 to TRBJ1-1; D remains unclear. The germline V and J ends were trimmed by 0 bases and 5 bases, with 13 bases remaining between them. The germline V gene has CDR1 MNHEY and CDR2 SVGEGT. The CDR3 covers 15 residues. The DNA of the CDR3 is TGTGCCAGCAGTTACTCATTTGGGGAGGGAACTGAAGCTTTCTTT. Its protein product is CASSYSFGEGTEAFF.

A single count supports this clone. This sequence joins TRBV5-1 and TRBJ2-2; D is unresolved. Trimming left V 5 bases short and J 2 bases short, with 10 bases between. This CDR3 has 14 amino acids. Per germline, CDR1 SGHRS and CDR2 YFSETQ. CDR3 nucleotides: TGCGCCAGCAGGGAGAGCCTCAACACCGGGGAGCTGTTTTTT. Protein: CASRESLNTGELFF.

The chain has TRBV5-8 and TRBJ2-2; D possibly corresponds to TRBD1 (6 bases). The CDR3 runs 15 residues. V shed 4 bases and J shed 5 bases, with 15 bases lying between them. Germline V gene sequence: CDR1 SGHTS, CDR2 YDEGEE. CDR3 sequence: CASSKTGLGTGELFF. The CDR3 DNA sequence: TGTGCCAGCAGCAAGACAGGACTGGGAACCGGGGAGCTGTTTTTT.

V and J are TRBV3-1 (or the pseudogene TRBV3-2) and TRBJ1-3; D ambiguous. Deletions cut 2 bases from V and 0 bases from J, with 8 bases between. Germline assignment: CDR1 LGHDT and CDR2 YNNKEL (reference sequence). CDR3 length equals 15 residues. In DNA form, the CDR3 reads TGTGCCAGCAGCCAAAATCTGAGCTCTGGAAACACCATATATTTT. Translating it yields CASSQNLSSGNTIYF.

The chain links TRBV6-6 to TRBJ2-5, with 7 bases lining up with TRBD1. CDR1 and CDR2 (germline): MNHNY, SVGAGI (reference sequence). The CDR3 covers 13 residues. The ends lost 9 bases at V and 3 bases at J; junction bases unmatched: 7. CDR3 sequence reads: CASSRDRKETQYF. The CDR3 region has the DNA TGTGCCAGTTCCCGGGACAGAAAAGAGACCCAGTACTTC.

This clone was observed once. This chain joins TRBV6-5 and TRBJ1-1; TRBD1 is a possible D gene (6 bases). Germline CDR1 MNHEY, CDR2 SVGAGI. The CDR3 loop spans 16 amino acids. The V end lost 0 bases, the J end lost 4 bases, and 15 bases lay between the germline ends. CDR3 DNA: TGTGCCAGCAGTTACTCTGACAGGTTTATGGGCACTGAAGCTTTCTTT. Residues: CASSYSDRFMGTEAFF.

V gene TRBV7-7 combines with J gene TRBJ1-4, with 8 bases fitting TRBD1. Germline V gene data show CDR1 as SSHAT and CDR2 as FNYEAQ (reference sequence). This CDR3 spans 14 amino acids. The trim removed 4 bases at V and 6 bases at J, leaving 4 bases unmatched. This CDR3 is CASSSGQGDEKLFF. CDR3 sequence (DNA): TGTGCCAGCAGCTCCGGACAGGGAGATGAAAAACTGTTTTTT.

The sample holds one count of this clone. The rearrangement joins TRBV15 to TRBJ1-6, with unresolved D. The V and J ends lost 6 bases and 9 bases respectively, with 15 bases between them. In germline, CDR1 is LNHNV, CDR2 YYDKDF (reference sequence). The CDR3 consists of 14 residues. The CDR3 spells CATRSHGGGSPLHF. The CDR3 nucleotides are TGTGCCACCAGAAGCCACGGCGGTGGTTCACCCCTCCACTTT.

The chain recombines TRBV18 with TRBJ1-5; 7 positions agree with TRBD1. V trimming: 8 bases; J trimming: 3 bases; junction bases outside the gene matches: 4. The CDR3 covers 13 residues. Germline loops: CDR1 KGHSH, CDR2 LQKENI. The chain's CDR3 is CASGQEFNQPQHF. The CDR3 DNA reads as TGTGCCAGCGGACAGGAGTTCAATCAGCCCCAGCATTTT.